A selection of T cell receptor beta chains follows, all from one sample in a study of T cell responses to AZD1222 COVID-19 vaccine. TCRdb's table, derived via immunoSEQ multiplex PCR, lists solely in-frame clones and lacks some. This sample has 180,000 or so clones; just under 95% occur once, and the top ten carry about 1%. The source was peripheral blood, collected 28 days after the second dose of the MenACWY control vaccine. The receptors come from an adult who received the MenACWY meningococcal vaccine as a control. Each CDR3 is given with its conserved first and last residue. D genes are given only for firm matches. A row's size may be missing; if present it is once, few, many or a size class.

cdr3_nt: TGTGCCAGCAGCCAGGGGGGTTACACCGGGGAGCTGTTTTTT
cdr3_aa: CASSQGGYTGELFF
d_call: NA
j_call: TRBJ2-2
clone_size: NA
v_call: TRBV3-1/TRBV3-2

cdr3_nt: TGTGCCAGCAGCGACAGCTACAATGAGCAGTTCTTC
cdr3_aa: CASSDSYNEQFF
d_call: NA
j_call: TRBJ2-1
clone_size: NA
v_call: TRBV2

cdr3_nt: TGTGCCAGCCCCTGGGTACAGGGGCAATGCCTTTCCTACAATGAGCAGTTCTTC
cdr3_aa: CASPWVQGQCLSYNEQFF
d_call: TRBD1
j_call: TRBJ2-1
clone_size: once
v_call: TRBV3-1/TRBV3-2

cdr3_nt: TGCGCCAGCTCCCCCGGGACAGCCTACGAGCAGTACTTC
cdr3_aa: CASSPGTAYEQYF
d_call: TRBD1
j_call: TRBJ2-7
clone_size: NA
v_call: TRBV5-1

cdr3_nt: TGTGCCAGTAGGACAGGGAGAACCGGGGAGCTGTTTTTT
cdr3_aa: CASRTGRTGELFF
d_call: TRBD1
j_call: TRBJ2-2
clone_size: NA
v_call: TRBV19

cdr3_nt: TGTGCCAGCACCCCCGATCTAAATCAGCCCCAGCATTTT
cdr3_aa: CASTPDLNQPQHF
d_call: NA
j_call: TRBJ1-5
clone_size: NA
v_call: TRBV6-2/TRBV6-3

cdr3_nt: TGCGCCAGCAGCCCAAGGACTAATGAAAAACTGTTTTTT
cdr3_aa: CASSPRTNEKLFF
d_call: NA
j_call: TRBJ1-4
clone_size: NA
v_call: TRBV5-1

cdr3_nt: TGTGCCAGCAGCCAGGGAAGGGGCTTGAACACTGAAGCTTTCTTT
cdr3_aa: CASSQGRGLNTEAFF
d_call: NA
j_call: TRBJ1-1
clone_size: NA
v_call: TRBV9

cdr3_nt: TGTGCCAGCAGCGTAGCCTTGGACAGGGAAGGTAGGAGCTCCTATAATTCACCCCTCCACTTT
cdr3_aa: CASSVALDREGRSSYNSPLHF
d_call: TRBD1
j_call: TRBJ1-6
clone_size: NA
v_call: TRBV9

cdr3_nt: TGTGCCAGTAGTTTATACGGGACAGGGGGAAAGAGCTATGGCTACACCTTC
cdr3_aa: CASSLYGTGGKSYGYTF
d_call: TRBD1
j_call: TRBJ1-2
clone_size: NA
v_call: TRBV19

cdr3_nt: TGTGCCGGAGGCCGGGACAGGGGGTTCGAGCAGTACTTC
cdr3_aa: CAGGRDRGFEQYF
d_call: TRBD1
j_call: TRBJ2-7
clone_size: NA
v_call: TRBV5-4